Shown below are 4 T cell receptor beta chains from a single sample sequenced in a study of identifying expanded T cells in peripheral blood. The assay was immunoSEQ multiplex PCR, and TCRdb's table has in-frame clones only and misses some. This table holds about 97,000 clones, around 88% found once. The sequenced material came from blood. The receptors here all came from a person aged 18 to 69 in good health.

V is TRBV4-1 and J is TRBJ1-1; D is perhaps TRBD1 (5 bases). This CDR3 spans 11 amino acids. V was clipped by 1 base and J by 10 bases, with 7 bases between them. Per germline, CDR1 MGHRA and CDR2 YSYEKL. In DNA form, the CDR3 reads TGCGCCAGCAGCCAAGGGCAGGGAGCTTTCTTT. Protein: CASSQGQGAFF.

This clone was seen just once. The rearrangement joins TRBV4-3 to TRBJ1-2; possible D gene TRBD1, 5 bases. CDR1 is LGHNA and CDR2 is YSLEER in the germline V gene. Trimming removed 2 bases from V and 0 bases from J, with 10 bases in between. The CDR3 runs 15 residues. CDR3 in DNA: TGCGCCAGCAGCCAATCGACAGCTACTAACTATGGCTACACCTTC. Translated, it gives CASSQSTATNYGYTF.

This chain connects TRBV15 to TRBJ1-2, with D perhaps TRBD1 (5 bases). With 2 bases removed from V and 8 bases from J, the gap between germline ends came to 18 bases. This CDR3 is built from 15 residues. Germline V gene data show CDR1 as LNHNV and CDR2 as YYDKDF (reference sequence). CDR3 sequence: CATSRSTGSGFGYTF. The CDR3 region has the DNA TGTGCCACCAGCAGAAGTACAGGCTCAGGCTTCGGCTACACCTTC. The variable domain in full, completed from reference TRBV15 and TRBJ1-2, reads DAMVIQNPRYQVTQFGKPVTLSCSQTLNHNVMYWYQQKSSQAPKLLFHYYDKDFNNEADTPDNFQSRRPNTSFCFLDIRSPGLGDTAMYLCATSRSTGSGFGYTFGSGTRLTVV.

J is TRBJ1-2 and V is TRBV11-2; a possible D gene is TRBD1 (5 bases). CDR1 and CDR2 from the germline V gene are SGHAT and FQNNGV. Deletions cut 3 bases from V and 4 bases from J, with 9 bases between. This CDR3 is 13 amino acids long. In DNA, the CDR3 is TGTGCCAGCAGCTTTGGGGCGGGCTATGGCTACACCTTC. Translating gives CASSFGAGYGYTF.